The 20 T cell receptor beta chains below were found in one sample sequenced in a study of PD-1 blockade in classical Hodgkin lymphoma. Repertoires were generated with immunoSEQ multiplex PCR, while TCRdb's copy carries only in-frame clones and drops some. Of more than 75,000 clones listed, 85% to 95% are singletons. The time point denotes: cycle 4 day 1 (C4D1), after 5 to 7 weeks of nivolumab. The patients all showed relapse after autologous stem cell transplantation, while their brentuximab vedotin exposure varied. The sample here was peripheral blood mononuclear cells (PBMCs), taken before the fourth cycle of nivolumab. The source of these receptors is a human donor with classical Hodgkin lymphoma.

The chain is built from TRBV28 and TRBJ1-1; 7 positions agree with TRBD1. Germline V lookup: CDR1 MDHEN, CDR2 SYDVKM. Trimming removed 4 bases from V and 0 bases from J; junction bases left unmatched: 14. The CDR3 contains 18 residues. Here the CDR3 reads CASSSITGASLMNTEAFF. The CDR3 coding sequence is TGTGCCAGCAGTTCTATCACAGGGGCATCGTTGATGAACACTGAAGCTTTCTTT.

The V and J genes are TRBV27 and TRBJ1-2; tentative D call: TRBD1 (5 bases). The CDR3 covers 14 residues. Trimming took off 5 bases at V and 4 bases at J, with 14 bases between the two ends. Germline V gives CDR1 MNHEY, CDR2 SMNVEV (reference sequence). The DNA for the CDR3 is TGTGCCAGCAGTGGCGGGGACCGACTCTATGGCTACACCTTC. The encoded protein is CASSGGDRLYGYTF.

The chain joins TRBV6-6 to TRBJ1-1; D gene uncertain. The CDR3 spans 11 residues. Trimming took off 2 bases at V and 8 bases at J, with 6 bases between the two ends. In germline, CDR1 is MNHNY, CDR2 SVGAGI (reference sequence). Here the CDR3 reads CASSYITEAFF. CDR3 nucleotide sequence: TGTGCCAGCAGTTACATCACAGAAGCTTTCTTT.

The chain combines TRBV27 with TRBJ1-2; 10 bases are a match to TRBD1. This CDR3 has 15 residues. The J segment lost 8 bases and the V segment lost 2 bases, leaving 8 bases of the junction unmatched. Germline loops: CDR1 MNHEY, CDR2 SMNVEV (reference sequence). DNA of the CDR3: TGTGCCAGCAGTTTAGTGGGACAGGGGTCTATCGGCTACACCTTC. Translated: CASSLVGQGSIGYTF.

V is TRBV5-1 and J is TRBJ1-5, with 7 bases matching TRBD1. Per germline, CDR1 SGHRS and CDR2 YFSETQ. CDR3 length equals 15 residues. V lost 0 bases, J lost 0 bases, and 0 bases stayed unmatched. The CDR3 spells CASSLGDSSNQPQHF. In DNA, the CDR3 is TGCGCCAGCAGCTTGGGGGACAGTAGCAATCAGCCCCAGCATTTT.

This clone appeared once. CDR3 coding DNA: TGTGCCAGCAGTTCTAGCGGGAGAGCGGGCGAGCAGTACTTC. It encodes CASSSSGRAGEQYF. The chain carries TRBV27 and TRBJ2-7, with TRBD2 matching 10 bases. The germline V gene encodes CDR1 MNHEY and CDR2 SMNVEV (reference sequence). J was trimmed by 6 bases and V by 4 bases; bases with no gene match: 6. The CDR3 covers 14 residues.

The chain employs TRBV19 and TRBJ1-2; D remains unclear. V lost 3 bases, J lost 2 bases, and 7 bases lay in between. The CDR3 length is 13 residues. CDR1 is LNHDA and CDR2 is SQIVND in the germline V gene (reference sequence). CDR3 amino acids: CASSIQQNYGYTF. The DNA for the CDR3 is TGTGCCAGTAGTATCCAACAGAACTATGGCTACACCTTC.

This chain connects TRBV5-6 to TRBJ2-2; 9 bases are shared with TRBD1. V trimming: 4 bases; J trimming: 2 bases; junction bases outside the gene matches: 6. The length of the CDR3 is 16 residues. Germline V gene data show CDR1 as SGHDT and CDR2 as YYEEEE. CDR3 bases: TGTGCCAGCAGCCCGACAGGGGGATCCAACACCGGGGAGCTGTTTTTT. This codes for CASSPTGGSNTGELFF.

V and J are TRBV15 and TRBJ1-4; 10 bases agree with TRBD1. The CDR3 runs to 17 residues. V dropped 3 bases and J dropped 5; count of bases not matched to a gene: 9. Germline values: CDR1 LNHNV, CDR2 YYDKDF (reference sequence). CDR3 residues: CATSSRDRGSWNEKLFF. CDR3 coding DNA: TGTGCCACCAGCAGCCGGGACAGGGGATCGTGGAATGAAAAACTGTTTTTT.

The V and J genes are TRBV7-9 and TRBJ2-2; D gene uncertain. V gave up 1 base and J gave up 7 bases, with 7 bases separating them. The CDR3 consists of 13 residues. The germline V gene encodes CDR1 SEHNR and CDR2 FQNEAQ (reference sequence). The CDR3 loop is CASSLVPIGELFF. DNA of the CDR3: TGTGCCAGCAGCTTAGTTCCGATCGGGGAGCTGTTTTTT.

This chain links TRBV28 with TRBJ2-3; D possibly corresponds to TRBD2 (6 bases). The germline V gene has CDR1 MDHEN and CDR2 SYDVKM. The V gene lost 3 bases and the J gene lost 2 bases, with 15 bases spanning the gap. This CDR3 is built from 16 residues. The CDR3 region is CASSLSSGRYTDTQYF. As DNA, the CDR3 is TGTGCCAGCAGTTTGTCGAGCGGGCGGTACACAGATACGCAGTATTTT.

This clone has just one count. The rearrangement links TRBV9 to TRBJ1-2; D gene ambiguous. CDR1 is SGDLS, CDR2 YYNGEE, per germline. Trimming shortened V by 0 bases and J by 8 bases, and 14 bases separated the two germline ends. The CDR3 contains 14 residues. The DNA of the CDR3 is TGTGCCAGCAGCGTAGATAATCGGATTGTGGGCTACACCTTC. Its translation: CASSVDNRIVGYTF.

The CDR3 coding sequence is TGTGCCAGCAGTGGACGTATGGGCTACACCTTC. As protein: CASSGRMGYTF. The chain recombines TRBV25-1 with TRBJ1-2; D is unclear. The CDR3 has 11 residues. Trimming removed 4 bases from V and 8 bases from J, with 8 bases in between. CDR1 is MGHDK, CDR2 SYGVNS, per germline.

This chain connects TRBV18 to TRBJ1-2; 7 bases are a match to TRBD1. Germline loops: CDR1 KGHSH, CDR2 LQKENI. V lost 2 bases, J lost 4 bases, and 10 bases stayed unmatched. This CDR3 comprises 16 residues. The CDR3, as DNA: TGTGCCAGCTCACCAGTAGGCGACAGGGTGCTCTATGGCTACACCTTC. This codes for CASSPVGDRVLYGYTF.

This sequence joins TRBV4-2 and TRBJ2-4; possible D gene TRBD2, 6 bases. This CDR3 has 16 amino acids. V was shortened by 0 bases and J by 7 bases, with 16 bases between the two germline ends. The germline CDR1 and CDR2 sequences are LGHNA and YNFKEQ. As DNA, the CDR3 is TGTGCCAGCAGCCAAGATCTTGCAACCGGGGGTAACATTCAGTACTTC. Amino acid sequence: CASSQDLATGGNIQYF.

J is TRBJ1-4 and V is TRBV10-1; D remains ambiguous. Trimming pared 9 bases from V and 0 bases from J, leaving 23 bases between. Germline-derived CDR1 and CDR2 are WNHNN and SYGVQD (reference sequence). This CDR3 contains 18 residues. CDR3 loop: CARSRAAPFYSTNEKLFF. As DNA, the CDR3 is TGCGCCAGATCTAGAGCAGCGCCCTTTTACTCAACTAATGAAAAACTGTTTTTT.

This chain links TRBV7-9 with TRBJ2-7, with 7 bases fitting TRBD1. The CDR3 contains 15 residues. Germline V CDR1 and CDR2: SEHNR, FQNEAQ (reference sequence). J lost 0 bases, V lost 4 bases, and 6 bases had no gene match. The chain's CDR3 is CASSSQQGSSYEQYF. The CDR3 DNA follows: TGTGCCAGCAGCTCTCAACAGGGGTCCTCCTACGAGCAGTACTTC. The entire variable domain, with the rest obtained from reference TRBV7-9 and TRBJ2-7, is as follows: DTGVSQNPRHKITKRGQNVTFRCDPISEHNRLYWYRQTLGQGPEFLTYFQNEAQLEKSRLLSDRFSAERPKGSFSTLEIQRTEQGDSAMYLCASSSQQGSSYEQYFGPGTRLTVT.

This CDR3 is CASSPLAGETYNEQFF. In DNA, the CDR3 is TGTGCCAGCAGCCCACTAGCGGGAGAAACCTACAATGAGCAGTTCTTC. The chain is built from TRBV7-6 and TRBJ2-1; TRBD2 matches at 11 bases. The CDR3 is 16 amino acids. Germline V gene lookup returns CDR1 SGHVS and CDR2 FNYEAQ. Trimming took 5 bases from V and 2 from J; bases not matched to a gene: 5.

This chain links TRBV19 with TRBJ2-2; D gene uncertain. Per germline, CDR1 LNHDA and CDR2 SQIVND (reference sequence). V lost 1 base to trimming and J lost 8 bases, with 8 bases between them. The CDR3 has 13 amino acids. The CDR3 sequence is CASSIVQGGELFF. DNA for the CDR3: TGTGCCAGTAGTATAGTCCAAGGAGGGGAGCTGTTTTTT.

The CDR3 sequence: CASTSGGQPQHF. Written as DNA, the CDR3 is TGTGCCAGCACCTCAGGGGGACAGCCCCAGCATTTT. J is TRBJ1-5 and V is TRBV27; 7 bases line up with TRBD1. Germline assignment: CDR1 MNHEY and CDR2 SMNVEV (reference sequence). The CDR3 is made up of 12 amino acids. After removal of 7 bases from V and 7 bases from J, the junction contained 4 bases not matched to a gene.